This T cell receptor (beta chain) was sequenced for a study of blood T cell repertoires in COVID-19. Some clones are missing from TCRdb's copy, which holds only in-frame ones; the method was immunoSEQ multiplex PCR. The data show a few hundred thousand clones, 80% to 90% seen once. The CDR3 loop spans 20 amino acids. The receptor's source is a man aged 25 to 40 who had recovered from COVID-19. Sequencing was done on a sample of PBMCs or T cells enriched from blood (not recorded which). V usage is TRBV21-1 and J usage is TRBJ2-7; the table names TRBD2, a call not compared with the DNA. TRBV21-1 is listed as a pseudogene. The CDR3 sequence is CASRSMAETTAYLHTYEQYF. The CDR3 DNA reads TGTGCCAGCCGATCAATGGCGGAGACGACCGCATACTTACACACCTACGAGCAGTACTTC.